The 24 T cell receptor beta chains below all came from one sample that was sequenced in a study of T-cell reconstitution after alpha-beta-depleted transplantation in children listed by TCRdb under 2016. Library construction relied on PCR. Sequencing used an Illumina HiSeq 2500. TCR library preparation used molecular barcoding, with unique molecular identifiers applied to normalize quantification of the TCRbeta repertoire. The raw public reads went through TCRdb reprocessing: fastp at Q25, MiXCR clone calling, in-frame beta chains kept. Entries are consolidated by CDR3 protein sequence, retaining the most common genes and DNA. The sample has over 300,000 distinct CDR3 sequences on record, 10% of them singletons. The ten most abundant clones make up 2% to 3% of the sample. The source was PBMCs from the stem cell graft donor, collected from the stem cell graft. These receptors were collected from a human donor who donated a stem cell graft to a child with acute lymphoblastic leukemia.

Only a few counts were recorded for this clonotype. This rearrangement joins TRBV5-1 to TRBJ2-1; possible D gene TRBD2, 6 bases. CDR1 is SGHRS, CDR2 YFSETQ, per germline. This CDR3 has 16 residues. Deletions cut 3 bases from V and 0 bases from J, with 13 bases between. Here the CDR3 DNA reads TGCGCCAGCAGCTCAGGACTATCGAGCTCCTACAATGAGCAGTTCTTC. It yields the protein CASSSGLSSSYNEQFF.

The sample holds a few counts of this clonotype. The chain has TRBV4-3 and TRBJ1-4; TRBD1 aligns across 9 bases. Germline V gene sequence: CDR1 LGHNA, CDR2 YSLEER. This CDR3 is 17 amino acids long. V shed 5 bases and J 0 bases; nucleotides not matched to a gene: 7. The CDR3 DNA sequence: TGCGCCAGCAGCGAATACAGGGGGCGTACAACTAATGAAAAACTGTTTTTT. Translated: CASSEYRGRTTNEKLFF.

This clonotype was picked up a small number of times. The rearrangement joins TRBV4-1 to TRBJ1-5; D is uncertain. The CDR3 totals 14 residues. Germline CDR1 and CDR2: MGHRA and YSYEKL. Trimming shortened V by 1 base and J by 9 bases, and 13 bases separated the two germline ends. The CDR3 is CASSQGPPPSPQHF. DNA for the CDR3: TGCGCCAGCAGCCAAGGGCCCCCTCCATCGCCCCAGCATTTT.

This clonotype was picked up a small number of times. The chain links TRBV18 to TRBJ2-1, with 9 bases fitting TRBD1. Germline trimming cut 0 bases from V and 3 bases from J; bases unmatched to any gene: 3. CDR1 is KGHSH, CDR2 LQKENI, per germline. The CDR3 has 16 residues. The CDR3 loop reads CASSPPTGGLYNEQFF. In DNA, the CDR3 is TGTGCCAGCTCACCACCGACAGGGGGACTCTACAATGAGCAGTTCTTC.

Many counts were recorded for this clonotype. The chain carries TRBV9 and TRBJ1-1; no definite D call. Germline V lookup: CDR1 SGDLS, CDR2 YYNGEE. Trimming removed 2 bases from V and 1 base from J, with 6 bases in between. The CDR3 length is 13 residues. The CDR3 DNA follows: TGTGCCAGCAGCGTTGGGAGGAACACTGAAGCTTTCTTT. This translates into CASSVGRNTEAFF.

This clonotype showed up just a few times. The chain has TRBV20-1 and TRBJ2-1; the match to TRBD2 covers 13 bases. Trimming at V came to 0 bases and at J to 15 bases, leaving 8 bases not matched to a gene. Germline assignment: CDR1 DFQATT and CDR2 SNEGSKA (reference sequence). The CDR3 is 14 residues long. CDR3 bases: TGCAGTGCTAGAGACCTTGAACTAGCGGGAGGGCCGTTCTTC. This sequence encodes CSARDLELAGGPFF.

This clonotype was counted a few times. The chain couples TRBV11-1 to TRBJ2-2; 12 nucleotides align to TRBD1. Germline assignment: CDR1 SGHAT and CDR2 FQDESV (reference sequence). V shed 5 bases, J shed 0 bases, and the junction held 10 bases outside the gene matches. The length of the CDR3 is 19 residues. The CDR3 nucleotides read TGTGCCAGCAGCCCCAACCTCGGGACAGGGGGCTCGAACACCGGGGAGCTGTTTTTT. Translating it yields CASSPNLGTGGSNTGELFF.

V gene TRBV14 combines with J gene TRBJ2-2; D remains ambiguous. CDR1 and CDR2 (germline): SGHDN, FVKESK. V lost 1 base, J lost 6 bases, and 6 bases lay in between. CDR3 length equals 13 residues. Here the CDR3 DNA reads TGTGCCAGCAGCCAAGTAGGTCCCGGGGAGCTGTTTTTT. Translation gives CASSQVGPGELFF.

This clonotype was seen more than once but under ten times. This chain joins TRBV20-1 and TRBJ1-1, with D unclear. The germline CDR1 and CDR2 sequences are DFQATT and SNEGSKA (reference sequence). Trimming removed 0 bases from V and 1 base from J, with 12 bases in between. The CDR3 contains 15 residues. The CDR3 nucleotides are TGCAGTGCTAGAGATCTAGAGTGGGAGAACACTGAAGCTTTCTTT. As protein: CSARDLEWENTEAFF.

This clonotype was counted between two and nine times. The chain combines TRBV5-1 with TRBJ1-5; weak D call: TRBD1 (6 bases). The CDR3 spans 14 residues. The germline V gene has CDR1 SGHRS and CDR2 YFSETQ. Trimming stripped 2 bases from V and 8 bases from J, with 14 bases between. The CDR3: CASSFGGANEPQHF. As DNA, the CDR3 is TGCGCCAGCAGCTTTGGGGGGGCGAACGAGCCCCAGCATTTT.

This clonotype was seen repeatedly, ten times or more. The chain carries TRBV6-8 and TRBJ1-4; D call uncertain. The V gene's germline CDR1 is MNHGY and CDR2 SAAAGT. This CDR3 comprises 11 residues. V dropped 11 bases and J dropped 4 bases, with 8 bases sitting between them. The CDR3 DNA reads as TGTGCCGGGCGGATTAATGAAAAACTGTTTTTT. Amino acids: CAGRINEKLFF.

The CDR3 loop reads CASSLRLGEGETQYF. In DNA form, the CDR3 reads TGTGCCAGCAGCTTGCGTCTCGGGGAAGGAGAGACCCAGTACTTC. The V call is TRBV7-9, the J call TRBJ2-5; weak D call: TRBD2 (5 bases). The germline V and J ends were trimmed by 3 bases and 4 bases, with 15 bases remaining between them. The germline CDR1 and CDR2 sequences are SEHNR and FQNEAQ (reference sequence). The CDR3 totals 15 residues.

This clonotype was found many times. The genes are TRBV27 and TRBJ2-7; no clear D. The V gene lost 0 bases and the J gene lost 6 bases, with 15 bases spanning the gap. The germline V gene encodes CDR1 MNHEY and CDR2 SMNVEV (reference sequence). CDR3 length: 15 residues. In DNA form, the CDR3 reads TGTGCCAGCAGTTTATCGTTCTCGTCCAGTGGCGAGCAGTACTTC. Amino acid sequence: CASSLSFSSSGEQYF.

This clonotype has a count of ten or more. The chain joins TRBV12-3 or TRBV12-4 to TRBJ2-7; D tentatively fits TRBD1 or TRBD2 (5 bases each). The CDR3 covers 12 residues. The V end was cut by 6 bases, the J end by 6 bases, with 12 bases between. DNA of the CDR3: TGTGCCAGCAGCCCACGGGGCCTCGAGCAGTACTTC. It specifies CASSPRGLEQYF.

This clonotype was picked up a small number of times. This chain links TRBV7-9 with TRBJ2-7; D is perhaps TRBD1 (6 bases). The germline V gene encodes CDR1 SEHNR and CDR2 FQNEAQ (reference sequence). Trimming took off 5 bases at V and 11 bases at J, with 22 bases between the two ends. The CDR3 has 14 amino acids. The DNA of the CDR3 is TGTGCCAGCAGCCCGTCCGGGACACACACCGGCGAGTACTTC. Residues: CASSPSGTHTGEYF.

This clonotype occurred many times. J is TRBJ1-5 and V is TRBV28; no clear D gene. The CDR3 spans 15 residues. Trimming stripped 10 bases from V and 0 bases from J, with 16 bases between. Germline V CDR1 and CDR2: MDHEN, SYDVKM. CDR3 protein: CATNKETYSNQPQHF. The CDR3, as DNA: TGTGCCACCAACAAAGAGACTTATAGCAATCAGCCCCAGCATTTT.

This clonotype was counted between two and nine times. V is TRBV7-9 and J is TRBJ2-2; no reliable D call. Germline V gene lookup returns CDR1 SEHNR and CDR2 FQNEAQ (reference sequence). The V end was cut by 5 bases, the J end by 9 bases, with 16 bases between. The CDR3 covers 14 residues. CDR3 DNA: TGTGCCAGCAGCGCCGGAAAAAGTTTCCGGGAGCTGTTTTTT. This translates into CASSAGKSFRELFF.

The chain joins TRBV20-1 to TRBJ2-1; 8 bases map to TRBD2. Germline V lookup: CDR1 DFQATT, CDR2 SNEGSKA (reference sequence). The CDR3 is made up of 11 amino acids. V dropped 6 bases and J dropped 7; count of bases not matched to a gene: 2. CDR3 nucleotide sequence: TGCAGTGCACGACTAGCGAATGAGCAGTTCTTC. This encodes CSARLANEQFF.

Ten or more counts support this clonotype. The chain joins TRBV5-1 to TRBJ1-2; 8 nucleotides match TRBD1. The CDR3 is made up of 15 amino acids. Germline CDR1 is SGHRS and CDR2 is YFSETQ. V lost 3 bases, J lost 3 bases, and 7 bases stayed unmatched. In nucleotides, the CDR3 is TGCGCCAGCAGCTCACGGCCGGGACAGGACTATGGCTACACCTTC. Protein: CASSSRPGQDYGYTF.

This chain connects TRBV5-1 to TRBJ2-5; D might be TRBD2 (6 bases). Germline V CDR1 and CDR2: SGHRS, YFSETQ. V was clipped by 0 bases and J by 6 bases, with 12 bases between them. There are 14 residues in the CDR3. As DNA, the CDR3 is TGCGCCAGCAGCTTGGGACTAGTCGGTCAGACCCAGTACTTC. Its translation: CASSLGLVGQTQYF.

This chain joins TRBV27 and TRBJ2-7, with TRBD2 identical over 13 bases. Germline V gene data show CDR1 as MNHEY and CDR2 as SMNVEV (reference sequence). V lost 6 bases, J lost 2 bases, and 4 bases stayed unmatched. The length of the CDR3 is 15 residues. The CDR3 spells CASSQTSGRAYEQYF. Here the CDR3 DNA reads TGTGCCAGCAGCCAAACTAGCGGGAGGGCCTACGAGCAGTACTTC.

V usage is TRBV25-1 and J usage is TRBJ2-1; D is tentatively TRBD1 or TRBD2 (5 bases each). This CDR3 is 13 amino acids long. Trimming removed 7 bases from V and 4 bases from J, with 11 bases in between. Per germline, CDR1 MGHDK and CDR2 SYGVNS. CDR3 DNA: TGTGCCAGCACCGGGGCAGGATACAATGAGCAGTTCTTC. It specifies CASTGAGYNEQFF.

This clonotype showed up just a few times. This chain joins TRBV3-1 and TRBJ1-1; D is uncertain. The CDR3 is 15 residues long. V lost 0 bases to trimming and J lost 4 bases, with 12 bases between them. Germline CDR1 LGHDT, CDR2 YNNKEL (reference sequence). Here the CDR3 reads CASSQDLGMGTEAFF. CDR3 bases: TGTGCCAGCAGCCAAGATCTGGGGATGGGCACTGAAGCTTTCTTT.

This clonotype turned up a few times. The V call is TRBV6-2 or TRBV6-3, the J call TRBJ1-5, with unresolved D. Germline CDR1 reads MNHEY; CDR2 reads SVGEGT. The CDR3 runs to 13 residues. Trimming removed 8 bases at V and 4 bases at J, with 12 bases between. Here the CDR3 DNA reads TGTGCCAGCCGAATCGACGGAAATCAGCCCCAGCATTTT. Amino acids: CASRIDGNQPQHF.